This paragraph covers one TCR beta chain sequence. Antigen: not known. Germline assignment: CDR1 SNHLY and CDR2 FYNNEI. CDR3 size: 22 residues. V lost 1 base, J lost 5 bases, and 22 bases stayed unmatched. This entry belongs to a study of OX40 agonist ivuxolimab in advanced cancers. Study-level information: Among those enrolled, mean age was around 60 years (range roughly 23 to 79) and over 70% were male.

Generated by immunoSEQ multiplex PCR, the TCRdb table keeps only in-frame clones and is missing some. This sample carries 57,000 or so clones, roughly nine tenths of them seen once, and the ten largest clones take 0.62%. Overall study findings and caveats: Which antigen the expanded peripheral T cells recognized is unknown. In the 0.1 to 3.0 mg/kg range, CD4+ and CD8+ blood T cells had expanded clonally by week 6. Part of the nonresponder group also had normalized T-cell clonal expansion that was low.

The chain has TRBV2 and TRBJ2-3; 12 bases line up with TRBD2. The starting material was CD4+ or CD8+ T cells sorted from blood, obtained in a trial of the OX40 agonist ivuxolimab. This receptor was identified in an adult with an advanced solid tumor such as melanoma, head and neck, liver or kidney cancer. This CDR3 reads CASSEEPPGLAGISFFLDTQYF. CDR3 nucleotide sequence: TGTGCCAGCAGTGAAGAACCCCCAGGACTAGCGGGAATTAGCTTTTTTTTAGATACGCAGTATTTT.